This T cell receptor beta chain was retrieved from a study of ipilimumab plus nivolumab after autologous stem cell transplantation. Study-level background: A median of roughly 8 nivolumab and a few ipilimumab doses were given. The myeloma cohort included high-risk transplant-naive patients and patients relapsing within 3 years of a first autologous transplant.

Starting 14 to 28 days after autologous transplant, ipilimumab 1 mg/kg was given. Germline V CDR1 and CDR2: GTSNPN, SVGIG (reference sequence). The CDR3 covers 13 residues. V was clipped by 2 bases and J by 5 bases; unmatched bases: 3. The repertoire was sequenced with immunoSEQ multiplex PCR; TCRdb's copy has only in-frame clones and lacks some. This sample carries roughly 43,000 clones, roughly 90% of them seen once, and the ten largest clones take 0.7% to 0.95%. The TCR sequence derives from a male donor with multiple myeloma. The chain uses TRBV30 and TRBJ2-5, with TRBD2 matching over 9 bases. The input for sequencing was PBMCs, taken in a trial of ipilimumab plus nivolumab as post-transplant consolidation. In DNA, the CDR3 is TGTGCCTGGAGTATAGCGGGGGTGGAGACCCAGTACTTC. As protein: CAWSIAGVETQYF.